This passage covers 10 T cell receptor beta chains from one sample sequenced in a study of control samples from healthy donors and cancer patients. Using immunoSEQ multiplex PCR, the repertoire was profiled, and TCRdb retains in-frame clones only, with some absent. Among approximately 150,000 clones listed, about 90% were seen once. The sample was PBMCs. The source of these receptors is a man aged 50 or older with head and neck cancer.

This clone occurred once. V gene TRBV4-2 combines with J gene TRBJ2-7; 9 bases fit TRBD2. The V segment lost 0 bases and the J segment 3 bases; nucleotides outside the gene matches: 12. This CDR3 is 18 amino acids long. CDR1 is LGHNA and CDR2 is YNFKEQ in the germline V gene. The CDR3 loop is CASSQEPLSGGRGYEQYF. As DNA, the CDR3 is TGTGCCAGCAGCCAAGAGCCCCTTAGCGGCGGGAGGGGCTACGAGCAGTACTTC.

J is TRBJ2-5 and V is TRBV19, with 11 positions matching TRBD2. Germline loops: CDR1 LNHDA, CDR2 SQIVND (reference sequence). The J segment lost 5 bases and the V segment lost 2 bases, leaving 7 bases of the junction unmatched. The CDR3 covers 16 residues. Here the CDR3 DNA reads TGTGCCAGTAGTATAAGTCTAGCGGGAGGTCGGGAGACCCAGTACTTC. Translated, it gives CASSISLAGGRETQYF.

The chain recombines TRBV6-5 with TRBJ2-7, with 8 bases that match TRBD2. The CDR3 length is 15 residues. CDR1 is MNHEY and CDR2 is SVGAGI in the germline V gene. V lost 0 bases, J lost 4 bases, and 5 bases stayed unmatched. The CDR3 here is CASSYSSAGVYEQYF. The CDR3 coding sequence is TGTGCCAGCAGTTACTCGTCAGCGGGGGTTTACGAGCAGTACTTC.

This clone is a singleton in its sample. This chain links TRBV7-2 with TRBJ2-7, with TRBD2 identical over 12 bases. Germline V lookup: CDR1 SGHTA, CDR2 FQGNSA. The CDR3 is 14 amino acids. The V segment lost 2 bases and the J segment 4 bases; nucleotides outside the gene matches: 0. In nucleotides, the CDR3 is TGTGCCAGCAGCTTACTAGCGGGAGGGTACGAGCAGTACTTC. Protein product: CASSLLAGGYEQYF.

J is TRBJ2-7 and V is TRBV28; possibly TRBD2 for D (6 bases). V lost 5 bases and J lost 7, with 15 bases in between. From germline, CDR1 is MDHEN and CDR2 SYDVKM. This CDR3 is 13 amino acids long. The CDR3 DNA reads TGTGCCAGCAGTCCCGGCCCGGCGGGGGAGCAGTACTTC. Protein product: CASSPGPAGEQYF.

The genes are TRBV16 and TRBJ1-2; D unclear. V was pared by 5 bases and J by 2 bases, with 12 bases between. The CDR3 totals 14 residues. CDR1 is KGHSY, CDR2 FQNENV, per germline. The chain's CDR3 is CASSASALNYGYTF. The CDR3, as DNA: TGTGCCAGCAGCGCCTCTGCGCTAAACTATGGCTACACCTTC. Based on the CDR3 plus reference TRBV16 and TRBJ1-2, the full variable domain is GEEVAQTPKHLVRGEGQKAKLYCAPIKGHSYVFWYQQVLKNEFKFLISFQNENVFDETGMPKERFSAKCLPNSPCSLEIQATKLEDSAVYFCASSASALNYGYTFGSGTRLTVV.

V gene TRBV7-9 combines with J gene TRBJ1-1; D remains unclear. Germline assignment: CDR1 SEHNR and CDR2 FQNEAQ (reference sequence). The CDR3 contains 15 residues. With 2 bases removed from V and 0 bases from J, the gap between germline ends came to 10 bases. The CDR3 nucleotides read TGTGCCAGCAGCTTAAGCGACCTCATGAACACTGAAGCTTTCTTT. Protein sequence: CASSLSDLMNTEAFF.

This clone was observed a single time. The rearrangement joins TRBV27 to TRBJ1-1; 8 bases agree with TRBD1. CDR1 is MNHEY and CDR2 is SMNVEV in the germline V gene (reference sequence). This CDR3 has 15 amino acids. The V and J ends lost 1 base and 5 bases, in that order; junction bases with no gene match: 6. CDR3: CASSLLGQGATEAFF. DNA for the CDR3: TGTGCCAGCAGTTTATTAGGACAGGGAGCGACTGAAGCTTTCTTT.

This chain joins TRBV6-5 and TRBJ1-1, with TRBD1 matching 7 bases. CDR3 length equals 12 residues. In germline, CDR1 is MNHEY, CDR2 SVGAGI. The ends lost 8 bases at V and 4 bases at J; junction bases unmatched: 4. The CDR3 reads CASRRGTTEAFF. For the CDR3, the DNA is TGTGCCAGCCGCAGGGGGACCACTGAAGCTTTCTTT.

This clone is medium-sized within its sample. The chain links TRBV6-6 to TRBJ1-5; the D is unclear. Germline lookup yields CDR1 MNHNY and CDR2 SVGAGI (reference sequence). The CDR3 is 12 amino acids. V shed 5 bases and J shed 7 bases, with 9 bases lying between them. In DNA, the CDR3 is TGTGCCAGCAGTGGACCCGGGCAGCCCCAGCATTTT. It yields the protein CASSGPGQPQHF.